This T cell receptor (beta chain) was recorded in a study of breast tumors, draining lymph nodes, adjacent tissues. Whole-study findings and limits: Tumor repertoires ranked between lymph nodes and nontumor tissue in diversity, with V and J gene preferences. Compared with basal-like, luminal-like tumors shared significantly more repertoire with nontumor tissue.

The lymph nodes were axillary draining lymph nodes from breast cancer patients. This clonotype came up once. Its matching antigen is unknown. Trimming cost V 0 bases and J 1 base, with 17 bases left between them. This CDR3 contains 18 residues. Germline CDR1 is SGHAT and CDR2 is FQNNGV. TCRdb called the multiplex PCR reads again in MiXCR, with one record for every CDR3 protein. The sample records approximately 280,000 distinct CDR3 sequences, around 31% being singletons. The clonotype was recovered from a female donor with breast cancer. Some clones in this sample may be carry-over from other donors' samples. This chain links TRBV11-2 with TRBJ2-3; tentative D call: TRBD2 (5 bases). What was sequenced was axillary lymph node tissue. Here the CDR3 reads CASSLDKEPGLGTDTQYF. The CDR3 DNA reads as TGTGCCAGCAGCTTAGATAAGGAGCCGGGGTTGGGCACAGATACGCAGTATTTT.